This T cell receptor (beta chain) was identified in a study of regulatory T cells in long-lasting Graves disease (dated by TCRdb to about 2021). About the full investigation: Persistent Graves' disease was defined as persistently positive TSH receptor autoantibodies together with antithyroid drug treatment for over 5 years. Persistent Graves' disease patients in the clinical cohort had taken antithyroid drugs for roughly ten years on average. TCR sequencing covered some 13 persistent and approximately 20 newly diagnosed Graves' disease patients, some 35 samples in total. Patients with persistent Graves' disease were compared with patients with newly diagnosed Graves' disease using TCR sequencing and RNA sequencing of peripheral blood. The study was registered as a clinical trial and conducted in China.

The CDR3 sequence holds 12 residues, the cysteine and phenylalanine included. Kept here is only the CDR3 DNA, which spans 36 bases and is read in frame from base 1. From a lookup of the germline V gene (reference sequence), CDR1 and CDR2 are DFQATT and SNEGSKA. The germline ends are 8 bases apart after V is trimmed by 0 bases and J by 8 bases. The research as a whole found: Sequencing and analysis were limited to the TCR beta chain. The authors noted that the small sample size was a limitation that may lower accuracy. Compared with newly diagnosed patients, patients with persistent Graves' disease had lower TCR Shannon entropy and fewer highly expanded clones, which suggests clonal expansion. The study examined only peripheral blood because the primary lesion, thyroid tissue, could not be accessed. TRBV28, TRBJ1-2 and TRBJ2-5 were preferentially used in persistent disease, while TRBV20-1 and TRBJ2-1 were favored in newly diagnosed disease. A larger number of public clonotypes was shared among persistent patients (approximately 3,000) than among newly diagnosed patients (more than 850).

Library preparation employed multiplex PCR. Sequenced using an Illumina HiSeq 4000. iRepertoire HTBI primers and Arm-PCR amplification of CDR3 regions were used to construct TCR beta libraries. Before sequencing, the PCR products went through gel purification. As for the original processing: Gene usage analysis of CDR3 amino acid clonotypes relied on the approximately 60 TRBV and fewer than 15 TRBJ segments identified across samples. COPE and FqMerger were used to merge filtered high-quality paired reads into contigs. Contigs were aligned with BLAST to IMGT TRBV, TRBD and TRBJ reference genes, and CDR3 was defined per IMGT. Any clonotype with a frequency above 0.1% was counted as a highly expanded clone. Shannon entropy was used to measure repertoire diversity, and the Gini coefficient was used to measure V-J evenness. Public clonotypes were defined as clonotypes shared by more than one individual. TCRdb handled the public reads itself, with Q25 trimming in fastp and clone calling in MiXCR, and kept productive beta chains. Here each entry gathers all rows of one CDR3 protein and keeps the most common genes and DNA. The V and J calls reflect TCRdb's pipeline rather than the authors' work. The sample profile shows 350,000 to 450,000 distinct CDR3 sequences; over 20% of them were found once. The top ten constitute roughly an eighth of the sample.

This specimen's time point label, interpreted: persistent/refractory GD, antithyroid drugs over 5 years with positive TRAb. For both TCR sequencing and RNA sequencing, RNA was extracted from PBMCs in TRIzol. Graves' disease was diagnosed according to American Thyroid Association guidelines. Patients for the study were recruited at an endocrinology department in Xi'an, China. From each patient, nine milliliters of peripheral blood was collected into an EDTA anticoagulant tube. Ficoll Paque Plus density gradient separation was used to isolate PBMCs, and no further T cell sorting was performed. RNA quality was checked with an Agilent 2100 Bioanalyzer and agarose gel, and concentration with a NanoDrop 2000. About this clonotype: There is no known antigen for this receptor. Base quality data are lacking; no much larger clone is found one base away.

This sequence was found in a female donor with Graves disease. Recombination linked TRBV20-1 to TRBJ2-1, with the D gene call left open. Sequenced here: peripheral blood mononuclear cells (PBMCs), sampled when the disease was refractory, from a patient treated with antithyroid drugs. The DNA is TGCAGTGCTAGAGACAGAAGGGATGAGCAGTTCTTC. Its product reads: CSARDRRDEQFF.